Following are 31 T cell receptor beta chains from one sample sequenced in a study of technical replicates of blood from several donors. Sequencing was performed with immunoSEQ multiplex PCR; in TCRdb, only in-frame clones are kept and a portion is missing. The table records 85,000 to 95,000 clones, approximately 95% of them present only once. Sequencing was performed on T cells isolated from PBMCs. These receptors came from a human donor in good health.

This chain uses TRBV18 with TRBJ2-3, with TRBD2 matching 11 bases. The germline gives CDR1 KGHSH, CDR2 LQKENI. With V trimmed by 3 bases and J by 7 bases, 9 bases remained unmatched. CDR3 size: 16 residues. DNA for the CDR3: TGTGCCAGCTCACCCCTACTAGCGGGAGAGGCAAATACGCAGTATTTT. Translated, it gives CASSPLLAGEANTQYF.

This chain links TRBV19 with TRBJ1-1; D call uncertain. V was clipped by 4 bases and J by 1 base, with 4 bases between them. The CDR3 has 12 residues. The germline gives CDR1 LNHDA, CDR2 SQIVND (reference sequence). CDR3 DNA sequence: TGTGCCAGTAGTAGCGGGAACACTGAAGCTTTCTTT. It encodes CASSSGNTEAFF.

V gene TRBV7-2 combines with J gene TRBJ1-4, with 7 bases identical to TRBD1. Germline loops: CDR1 SGHTA, CDR2 FQGNSA. Trimming at V came to 4 bases and at J to 3 bases, leaving 5 bases not matched to a gene. The CDR3 totals 15 residues. The CDR3 loop reads CASSSYRGANEKLFF. DNA for the CDR3: TGTGCCAGCAGCTCATACAGGGGCGCTAATGAAAAACTGTTTTTT. Combining the CDR3 with reference TRBV7-2 and TRBJ1-4 gives the whole variable domain GAGVSQSPSNKVTEKGKDVELRCDPISGHTALYWYRQSLGQGLEFLIYFQGNSAPDKSGLPSDRFSAERTGGSVSTLTIQRTQQEDSAVYLCASSSYRGANEKLFFGSGTQLSVL.

V is TRBV15 and J is TRBJ1-1; D is perhaps TRBD1 (5 bases). V lost 1 base to trimming and J lost 5 bases, with 11 bases between them. The germline V gene has CDR1 LNHNV and CDR2 YYDKDF (reference sequence). The CDR3 has 14 residues. The CDR3 nucleotides are TGTGCCACCAGCAGAGGGGGGGGTACGACTGAAGCTTTCTTT. It specifies CATSRGGGTTEAFF.

This clone showed up just once. This chain links TRBV28 with TRBJ2-3, with 7 positions matching TRBD1. J lost 2 bases, V lost 4 bases, and 6 bases had no gene match. CDR3 length equals 15 residues. Germline lookup yields CDR1 MDHEN and CDR2 SYDVKM. The CDR3 spells CASSYFGTATDTQYF. The CDR3 DNA reads as TGTGCCAGCAGTTACTTCGGGACAGCCACAGATACGCAGTATTTT.

The chain recombines TRBV18 with TRBJ2-7; 9 bases are a match to TRBD1. V dropped 3 bases and J dropped 2; count of bases not matched to a gene: 8. The CDR3 totals 16 residues. Germline V lookup: CDR1 KGHSH, CDR2 LQKENI. The CDR3 nucleotides read TGTGCCAGCTCACCCTCGGGACAGGGCGGAACCTACGAGCAGTACTTC. It specifies CASSPSGQGGTYEQYF.

The gene calls are TRBV19 and TRBJ2-7; the D is unclear. The CDR3 is made up of 15 amino acids. V was clipped by 1 base and J by 3 bases, with 13 bases between them. Germline CDR1 and CDR2: LNHDA and SQIVND (reference sequence). CDR3 loop: CASSIARHQSYEQYF. Here the CDR3 DNA reads TGTGCCAGTAGTATAGCCCGACATCAGAGCTACGAGCAGTACTTC.

The chain uses TRBV27 and TRBJ2-2, with 8 positions matching TRBD2. Germline-derived CDR1 and CDR2 are MNHEY and SMNVEV (reference sequence). The length of the CDR3 is 15 residues. The junction had 6 bases not matched to a gene; V was cut back by 4 bases and J by 5 bases. CDR3 in DNA: TGTGCCAGCAGTTCAGCGGGAGCAGGAACCGGGGAGCTGTTTTTT. Its protein product is CASSSAGAGTGELFF.

V gene TRBV30 combines with J gene TRBJ2-1; D remains unclear. Looked up from germline, CDR1 is GTSNPN and CDR2 is SVGIG (reference sequence). Between the trimmed V and J ends, which lost 2 bases and 0 bases, there was a span of 11 bases. CDR3 length: 15 amino acids. CDR3 sequence (DNA): TGTGCCTGGAGTCCCTATTTGCTCTCCTACAATGAGCAGTTCTTC. Its translation: CAWSPYLLSYNEQFF. The full variable domain, its missing parts supplied by reference TRBV30 and TRBJ2-1, is SQTIHQWPATLVQPVGSPLSLECTVEGTSNPNLYWYRQAAGRGLQLLFYSVGIGQISSEVPQNLSASRPQDRQFILSSKKLLLSDSGFYLCAWSPYLLSYNEQFFGPGTRLTVL.

The V and J genes are TRBV27 and TRBJ2-7, with 7 positions matching TRBD1. The J segment lost 2 bases and the V segment lost 0 bases, leaving 7 bases of the junction unmatched. The germline gives CDR1 MNHEY, CDR2 SMNVEV (reference sequence). The CDR3 is 16 residues long. CDR3 region: CASSLSWTGGTYEQYF. As DNA, the CDR3 is TGTGCCAGCAGTTTATCGTGGACAGGTGGAACCTACGAGCAGTACTTC.

The chain links TRBV23-1 to TRBJ2-3, with TRBD1 identical over 9 bases. TRBV23-1 falls under the ORF class, with uncertain function. The CDR3 is 18 amino acids. The V gene end was trimmed by 1 base and the J gene end by 0 bases; junction bases not matched to a gene: 8. The CDR3 loop reads CASSQFPPGQGSTDTQYF. In DNA, the CDR3 is TGCGCCAGCAGTCAATTTCCTCCGGGACAGGGTAGCACAGATACGCAGTATTTT.

The chain uses TRBV11-2 and TRBJ1-3; possibly TRBD1 for D (6 bases). V dropped 3 bases and J dropped 2 bases, with 11 bases sitting between them. Germline-derived CDR1 and CDR2 are SGHAT and FQNNGV. The CDR3 contains 15 residues. The CDR3 reads CASSFGRGTGNTIYF. The CDR3 coding sequence is TGTGCCAGCAGCTTCGGGAGGGGGACTGGAAACACCATATATTTT.

The chain is built from TRBV9 and TRBJ1-5; D is unclear. In germline, CDR1 is SGDLS, CDR2 YYNGEE. This CDR3 region has 15 residues. The V end lost 2 bases, the J end lost 0 bases, and 9 bases lay between the germline ends. Here the CDR3 DNA reads TGTGCCAGCAGCGTCGAGGGCTATAGCAATCAGCCCCAGCATTTT. Amino acid sequence: CASSVEGYSNQPQHF.

J is TRBJ2-1 and V is TRBV2; TRBD1 agrees at 9 bases. The ends lost 7 bases at V and 7 bases at J; junction bases unmatched: 8. The CDR3 runs 14 residues. Germline CDR1 is SNHLY and CDR2 is FYNNEI. This CDR3 is CASTRWTGDNEQFF. CDR3 coding DNA: TGTGCCAGCACCCGATGGACAGGGGATAATGAGCAGTTCTTC.

This chain joins TRBV27 and TRBJ1-2; no clear D. Trimming took off 5 bases at V and 4 bases at J, with 8 bases between the two ends. There are 12 residues in the CDR3. Germline V lookup: CDR1 MNHEY, CDR2 SMNVEV (reference sequence). The CDR3 DNA is TGTGCCAGCAGTCCTGGGAGCTATGGCTACACCTTC. Encoded protein: CASSPGSYGYTF.

The V and J genes are TRBV11-3 and TRBJ2-1; D remains ambiguous. Trimming cost V 10 bases and J 5 bases, with 15 bases left between them. Germline V gene lookup returns CDR1 SGHNT and CDR2 YENEEA. CDR3 length equals 13 residues. CDR3 nucleotides: TGTGCCATTAGTCAGGTTGTGGACAATGAGCAGTTCTTC. It is translated as CAISQVVDNEQFF.

CDR3 region: CASRKQGAAAFF. The CDR3 nucleotides are TGTGCCAGCAGAAAGCAGGGGGCTGCGGCTTTCTTT. The genes are TRBV28 and TRBJ1-1, with 8 bases fitting TRBD1. Germline CDR1 and CDR2: MDHEN and SYDVKM. The CDR3 consists of 12 residues. J lost 11 bases, V lost 6 bases, and 8 bases had no gene match.

The V and J genes are TRBV6-5 and TRBJ1-1; TRBD1 might be the D (6 bases). CDR1 is MNHEY, CDR2 SVGAGI, per germline. V lost 6 bases and J lost 5, with 13 bases in between. This CDR3 is 13 amino acids long. In DNA form, the CDR3 reads TGTGCCAGCAGCCTTAACAGGGAAACTGAAGCTTTCTTT. Translating it yields CASSLNRETEAFF.

This chain uses TRBV5-6 with TRBJ1-2; D gene ambiguous. The CDR3 has 13 residues. Germline-derived CDR1 and CDR2 are SGHDT and YYEEEE. With 1 base removed from V and 6 bases from J, the gap between germline ends came to 10 bases. DNA for the CDR3: TGTGCCAGCAGCTTGCCAGTCACCAATGGCTACACCTTC. Its translation is CASSLPVTNGYTF. The whole variable domain, filled in from reference TRBV5-6 and TRBJ1-2, reads DAGVTQSPTHLIKTRGQQVTLRCSPKSGHDTVSWYQQALGQGPQFIFQYYEEEERQRGNFPDRFSGHQFPNYSSELNVNALLLGDSALYLCASSLPVTNGYTFGSGTRLTVV.

The V gene is TRBV19, the J gene TRBJ2-1; 8 nucleotides line up with TRBD2. CDR3 length: 17 residues. Germline values: CDR1 LNHDA, CDR2 SQIVND (reference sequence). V trimming: 3 bases; J trimming: 4 bases; junction bases outside the gene matches: 11. CDR3 region: CASSIGLAIFTYNEQFF. CDR3 sequence (DNA): TGTGCCAGTAGTATTGGACTAGCTATCTTTACTTACAATGAGCAGTTCTTC.

The chain couples TRBV7-6 to TRBJ2-5; 10 nucleotides match TRBD2. The CDR3 totals 14 residues. J was trimmed by 4 bases and V by 2 bases; bases with no gene match: 1. The V gene's germline CDR1 is SGHVS and CDR2 FNYEAQ. CDR3 sequence (DNA): TGTGCCAGCAGCTTATTAGCGGGAGGAGAGACCCAGTACTTC. It specifies CASSLLAGGETQYF. Filled out from reference TRBV7-6 and TRBJ2-5, the complete variable domain reads GAGVSQSPRYKVTKRGQDVALRCDPISGHVSLYWYRQALGQGPEFLTYFNYEAQQDKSGLPNDRFSAERPEGSISTLTIQRTEQRDSAMYRCASSLLAGGETQYFGPGTRLLVL.

The chain joins TRBV7-9 to TRBJ1-4, with D hard to call. V lost 0 bases and J lost 12, with 17 bases in between. The germline CDR1 and CDR2 sequences are SEHNR and FQNEAQ (reference sequence). The CDR3 contains 15 residues. The CDR3 sequence is CASSLARMHSGELFF. CDR3 in DNA: TGTGCCAGCAGCTTAGCGCGAATGCACTCCGGGGAACTGTTTTTT.

V usage is TRBV28 and J usage is TRBJ1-5; D is undetermined. This CDR3 spans 12 amino acids. In germline, CDR1 is MDHEN, CDR2 SYDVKM. V lost 7 bases to trimming and J lost 7 bases, with 11 bases between them. Here the CDR3 DNA reads TGTGCCAGCAAAAACAGCCAGCAGCCCCAGCATTTT. Translating it yields CASKNSQQPQHF.

The J gene is TRBJ2-7, the V gene TRBV25-1; possibly TRBD1 for D (5 bases). The germline CDR1 and CDR2 sequences are MGHDK and SYGVNS. The CDR3 covers 15 residues. V was shortened by 3 bases and J by 2 bases, with 14 bases between the two germline ends. The CDR3 nucleotides are TGTGCCAGCAGTGAGTGGGGCAGCTCGACCTACGAGCAGTACTTC. It yields the protein CASSEWGSSTYEQYF.

The V gene is TRBV11-3, the J gene TRBJ2-2; 8 bases are shared with TRBD2. This CDR3 has 16 residues. The germline V gene has CDR1 SGHNT and CDR2 YENEEA. J lost 4 bases, V lost 4 bases, and 8 bases had no gene match. For the CDR3, the DNA is TGTGCCAGCAGCTATCTAGCGGGTGGGGGCACCGGGGAGCTGTTTTTT. Translated, it gives CASSYLAGGGTGELFF.

The chain has TRBV27 and TRBJ2-7; D might be TRBD1 (6 bases). V shed 0 bases and J shed 4 bases, with 7 bases lying between them. Germline-derived CDR1 and CDR2 are MNHEY and SMNVEV (reference sequence). The CDR3 length is 13 residues. The CDR3 loop is CASSLSRGYEQYF. The CDR3, as DNA: TGTGCCAGCAGTTTATCCAGGGGTTACGAGCAGTACTTC.

This sequence joins TRBV9 and TRBJ2-2; TRBD2 matches at 10 bases. Unmatched junction bases numbered 6, after V lost 0 bases and J lost 1 base. From germline, CDR1 is SGDLS and CDR2 YYNGEE. The CDR3 is 18 residues long. The CDR3 nucleotides are TGTGCCAGCAGCGTAGGGGTGACTAGCGGGTGGAACACCGGGGAGCTGTTTTTT. This sequence encodes CASSVGVTSGWNTGELFF.

This clone was recorded only once. V usage is TRBV14 and J usage is TRBJ1-2, with a possible D match to TRBD1 (6 bases). Trimming removed 0 bases from V and 2 bases from J, with 7 bases in between. The CDR3 is made up of 14 amino acids. The V gene's germline CDR1 is SGHDN and CDR2 FVKESK. DNA for the CDR3: TGTGCCAGCAGCCAAGACACAGGGAACTATGGCTACACCTTC. It is translated as CASSQDTGNYGYTF.

In this sample, this clone turned up once. The rearrangement joins TRBV14 to TRBJ1-2, with D perhaps matching TRBD1 (6 bases). CDR1 SGHDN and CDR2 FVKESK come from the germline V gene. The CDR3 has 15 amino acids. Trimming cost V 0 bases and J 6 bases, with 14 bases left between them. This CDR3 reads CASSQDPTGWNGYTF. In DNA form, the CDR3 reads TGTGCCAGCAGCCAAGATCCAACAGGGTGGAATGGCTACACCTTC.

The rearrangement links TRBV7-9 to TRBJ1-1; TRBD1 matches 7 bases. This CDR3 comprises 15 residues. From germline, CDR1 is SEHNR and CDR2 FQNEAQ (reference sequence). J gave up 4 bases and V 2 bases, and 7 bases lay outside the gene matches. The CDR3 region has the DNA TGTGCCAGCAGCTTATCGCGCAGGGGGAGCACTGAAGCTTTCTTT. Translation gives CASSLSRRGSTEAFF.

The J gene is TRBJ2-2, the V gene TRBV20-1, with a possible D match to TRBD1 (5 bases). The V and J ends lost 7 bases and 7 bases respectively, with 10 bases between them. Germline CDR1 DFQATT, CDR2 SNEGSKA (reference sequence). This CDR3 is built from 11 residues. CDR3 nucleotides: TGCAGTGTCCAGGGAAACGGGGAGCTGTTTTTT. This sequence encodes CSVQGNGELFF.